What follows is one TCR beta chain and its context. The antigen remains unidentified. Trimming left V 1 base short and J 8 bases short, with 11 bases between. The germline V gene has CDR1 SGHTA and CDR2 FQGNSA. This CDR3 has 13 amino acids. The data were obtained in a study of cytomegalovirus exposure and HLA in healthy donors. Study information: Previous work identified roughly 120 million unique TCR beta sequences from about 179 million T cells.

Both 60 Vbeta primers and 13 Jbeta primers went into the PCR. Profiled with immunoSEQ multiplex PCR; TCRdb holds only in-frame clones, not every one. The sample totals approximately 37,000 clones; its top ten clones hold 5.9%. Study results and limitations: Donor immune exposure was known only as CMV serostatus. Previously analyzed data showed that most TCR beta V segments were productive at a frequency of about 87% or about 30%.

V usage is TRBV7-2 and J usage is TRBJ1-2; D uncertain. The sample comprised PBMCs. The clonotype comes from a human donor in good health. For the CDR3, the DNA is TGTGCCAGCAGCTTAGACAGACAAAAAGGCTACACCTTC. Translation gives CASSLDRQKGYTF.